This TCR beta chain was identified in a study of T-cell memory formation after mild COVID-19. Deletions cut 8 bases from V and 0 bases from J, with 13 bases between. CDR1 and CDR2 from the germline V gene are MNHNS and SASEGT. The CDR3 totals 15 residues. TCRdb re-derived calls from the 5' RACE reads in MiXCR, one entry per CDR3 protein. This sample carries over 450,000 distinct CDR3 sequences, roughly 20% of them seen once, and the ten largest clones take under 15%. The V gene is TRBV6-1, the J gene TRBJ1-4; the D gene is possibly TRBD1 (5 bases). Sequencing was performed on PBMCs or a T cell subset sorted from them (not recorded which). This clonotype originated in an adult woman who had mild COVID-19 (a few samples of this study predate the infection). Cell type and time point are not known. The CDR3 nucleotides are TGTGCCAGCTCCAAACAGGAGGCAACTAATGAAAAACTGTTTTTT. Translating gives CASSKQEATNEKLFF.